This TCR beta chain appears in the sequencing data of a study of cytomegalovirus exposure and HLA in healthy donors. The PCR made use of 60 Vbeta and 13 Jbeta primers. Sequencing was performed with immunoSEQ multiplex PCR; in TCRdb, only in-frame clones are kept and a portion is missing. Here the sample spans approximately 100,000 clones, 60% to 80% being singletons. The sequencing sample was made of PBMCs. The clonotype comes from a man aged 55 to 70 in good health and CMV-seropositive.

CDR3 region: CASSQDALEGYGYTF. CDR3 sequence (DNA): TGTGCCAGCAGCCAAGATGCACTAGAAGGCTATGGCTACACCTTC. The chain uses TRBV14 and TRBJ1-2, with no clear D. The CDR3 length is 15 residues. Trimming removed 0 bases at V and 4 bases at J, with 12 bases between. Germline V CDR1 and CDR2: SGHDN, FVKESK.